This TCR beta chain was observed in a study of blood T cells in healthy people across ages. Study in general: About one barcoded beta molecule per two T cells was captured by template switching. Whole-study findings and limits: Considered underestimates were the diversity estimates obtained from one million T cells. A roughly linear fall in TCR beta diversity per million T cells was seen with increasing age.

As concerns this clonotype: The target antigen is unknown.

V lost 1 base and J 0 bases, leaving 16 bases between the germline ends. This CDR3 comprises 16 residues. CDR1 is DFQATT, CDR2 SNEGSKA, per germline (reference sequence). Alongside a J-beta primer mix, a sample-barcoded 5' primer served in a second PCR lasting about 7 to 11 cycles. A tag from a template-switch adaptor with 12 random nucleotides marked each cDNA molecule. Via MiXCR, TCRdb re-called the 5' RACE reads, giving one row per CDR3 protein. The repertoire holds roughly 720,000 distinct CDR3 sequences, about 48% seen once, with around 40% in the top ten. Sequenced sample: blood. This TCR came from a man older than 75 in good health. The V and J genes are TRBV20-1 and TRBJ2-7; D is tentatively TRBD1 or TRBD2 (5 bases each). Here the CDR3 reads CSARGKGTAASYEQYF. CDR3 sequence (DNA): TGCAGTGCTAGAGGCAAGGGGACGGCAGCCTCCTACGAGCAGTACTTC.